This T cell receptor (beta chain) originates from a study of blood T cells in healthy people across ages. Study findings and constraints: Researchers judged that diversity estimates from one million T cells fell short of true values.

Through a sample-barcoded 5' primer and a J-beta primer mix, a second PCR was run for roughly 6 to 12 cycles. TCRdb reprocessed the 5' RACE reads with MiXCR, giving one entry per CDR3 protein. The table shows about 1 million distinct CDR3 sequences, with 20% to 25% occurring only once. On this clonotype: Its target is not known.

V dropped 5 bases and J dropped 0 bases, with 8 bases sitting between them. CDR3 length: 13 residues. The germline gives CDR1 SQVTM, CDR2 ANQGSEA. This sample also belongs to another study, concerning T cells of mothers and their children.

This TCR derives from a girl aged 2 to 9 in good health. This chain uses TRBV29-1 with TRBJ2-4; no firm D call. The sample consisted of blood. The CDR3 sequence is CSVTRTAKNIQYF. CDR3 bases: TGCAGCGTTACTCGGACAGCCAAAAACATTCAGTACTTC.